The source of this T cell receptor beta chain is a study of blood T cell repertoires in COVID-19. Study details: Samples of COVID-19 (acute and convalescent) were obtained from the United States, Italy and Spain.

Repertoires were generated with immunoSEQ multiplex PCR, while TCRdb's copy carries only in-frame clones and drops some. The sample lists around 480,000 clones, 87% seen once, with roughly 0.72% in the top ten. The germline gives CDR1 SGDLS, CDR2 YYNGEE. Deletions cut 0 bases from V and 3 bases from J, with 10 bases between. The CDR3 is 15 residues long. Study members were between roughly 18 and 100 years old and lived in around 24 US regions. Two consecutive negative NP/OP PCR tests, clearance, or resolved symptoms defined Cohort 3 recovery. This chain connects TRBV9 to TRBJ2-1; D is uncertain. Source material: PBMCs or T cells enriched from blood (not recorded which). The source is a young woman who had recovered from COVID-19. The CDR3 spells CASSVGATLYNEQFF. CDR3 in DNA: TGTGCCAGCAGCGTAGGAGCGACCCTCTACAATGAGCAGTTCTTC.